This record concerns one TCR beta chain sequence. Antigen specificity is unknown. This sample is part of a study of T cells in Graves' hyperthyroidism and ophthalmopathy. Researchers amplified the TCR beta CDR3 regions from RNA transcripts. Using the HTBI primer set, a first-round RT-PCR was run on the TCR CDR3. TCRdb ran MiXCR on the multiplex PCR reads and lists one entry per CDR3 protein. The sample includes roughly 500,000 distinct CDR3 sequences, 46% of them seen just once. Broader study findings: Blood also contained most expanded thyroid clonotypes above 0.001. Separation of ophthalmopathy from stable hyperthyroidism was achieved by a 13 V-J model.

Sequencing was carried out using peripheral blood or thyroid tissue (not recorded which). The source of this sequence is an adult woman with Graves' disease, either hyperthyroidism or ophthalmopathy (not recorded which).

CDR3 nucleotides: TGCAGTGCTAGACCGGCATCCTACGAGCAGTACTTC. Protein: CSARPASYEQYF. The rearrangement links TRBV20-1 to TRBJ2-7; D remains unclear. In germline, CDR1 is DFQATT, CDR2 SNEGSKA (reference sequence). V lost 2 bases to trimming and J lost 1 base, with 6 bases between them. The CDR3 covers 12 residues.